The 4 T cell receptor beta chains below come from one sample, sequenced in a study of blood T cell repertoires in COVID-19. Repertoires were generated with immunoSEQ multiplex PCR, while TCRdb's copy carries only in-frame clones and drops some. Seen here are some 180,000 clones, 80% to 90% observed once, and the top ten hold approximately 12%. Sample: peripheral blood. The source is an elderly woman with COVID-19, enrolled during active disease.

The chain combines TRBV5-6 with TRBJ1-3; D remains ambiguous. The CDR3 extends over 14 amino acids. Trimming left V 3 bases short and J 1 base short, with 8 bases between. Germline V gives CDR1 SGHDT, CDR2 YYEEEE. The CDR3 reads CASSWADSGNTIYF. The DNA for the CDR3 is TGTGCCAGCAGCTGGGCCGATTCTGGAAACACCATATATTTT.

The V gene is TRBV19, the J gene TRBJ1-3; D is perhaps TRBD1 (6 bases). V shed 6 bases and J shed 2 bases, with 14 bases lying between them. From germline, CDR1 is LNHDA and CDR2 SQIVND (reference sequence). The CDR3 extends over 15 amino acids. CDR3 residues: CASSLVGGTGNTIYF. CDR3 DNA sequence: TGTGCCAGTAGCCTAGTAGGGGGTACTGGAAACACCATATATTTT.

The gene calls are TRBV11-3 and TRBJ1-1; TRBD1 is a possible D gene (5 bases). The CDR3 sequence is 16 residues long. V lost 0 bases and J lost 7, with 18 bases in between. The germline V gene encodes CDR1 SGHNT and CDR2 YENEEA. CDR3 residues: CASSLDRSKGRDEAFF. DNA for the CDR3: TGTGCCAGCAGCTTAGATCGTTCAAAGGGCAGGGATGAAGCTTTCTTT.

This clone was recorded a few times. The chain employs TRBV28 and TRBJ2-7; possibly TRBD1 for D (5 bases). Germline V gene data show CDR1 as MDHEN and CDR2 as SYDVKM. Trimming shortened V by 6 bases and J by 3 bases, and 12 bases separated the two germline ends. This CDR3 comprises 13 residues. DNA for the CDR3: TGTGCCAGCAGGTCCAGGGAAAGCTACGAGCAGTACTTC. It yields the protein CASRSRESYEQYF.